The 30 T cell receptor beta chains below all came from one sample that was sequenced in a study of early T cells in non-severe SARS-CoV-2 infection. TCRdb processed the 5' RACE reads anew with MiXCR; each CDR3 protein has one entry. Of some 87,000 distinct CDR3 sequences detected, 9% to 14% appear once; the ten largest clones hold approximately 2.4%. Sequenced material: whole blood. The receptors derive from an adult who was a healthcare worker with PCR-confirmed SARS-CoV-2 infection or an uninfected control (not recorded which).

The chain joins TRBV5-5 to TRBJ2-7, with 7 nucleotides matching TRBD2. V shed 7 bases, J shed 3 bases, and the junction held 10 bases outside the gene matches. This CDR3 spans 14 amino acids. Germline V CDR1 and CDR2: SGHKS, YYEKEE (reference sequence). The DNA of the CDR3 is TGTGCCAGCTGCCTCGGCGGGAGTGACTACGAGCAGTACTTC. It encodes CASCLGGSDYEQYF.

This clonotype was seen ten or more times. The V call is TRBV12-3 or TRBV12-4, the J call TRBJ1-1, with D uncertain. This CDR3 has 16 residues. V dropped 3 bases and J dropped 0 bases, with 14 bases sitting between them. CDR3 sequence reads: CASSFADLLVNTEAFF. In DNA, the CDR3 is TGTGCCAGCAGTTTCGCGGATCTTCTAGTGAACACTGAAGCTTTCTTT.

This clonotype was recorded at least ten times. The V gene is TRBV5-1, the J gene TRBJ2-1; 9 bases are shared with TRBD2. Germline values: CDR1 SGHRS, CDR2 YFSETQ. The CDR3 is 16 residues long. Losses at the gene ends were 2 bases for V and 7 bases for J; bases not matched to a gene: 10. CDR3 sequence (DNA): TGCGCCAGCAGCTTCGTCCTAGCGGGGCTAGGGAATGAGCAGTTCTTC. Amino acid sequence: CASSFVLAGLGNEQFF.

To note about this clonotype: Being one base from a much bigger clone, this may be a read error. This rearrangement joins TRBV11-2 to TRBJ2-7; D call uncertain. The V gene's germline CDR1 is SGHAT and CDR2 FQNNGV. The CDR3 runs to 17 residues. The CDR3 region is CARSLFQFTSGRDEQYF. CDR3 coding DNA: TGTGCCCGCAGCTTATTCCAGTTCACAAGTGGCCGGGACGAGCAGTACTTC. The entire variable domain, with the rest obtained from reference TRBV11-2 and TRBJ2-7, is as follows: EAGVAQSPRYKIIEKRQSVAFWCNPISGHATLYWYQQILGQGPKLLIQFQNNGVVDDSQLPKDRFSAERLKGVDSTLKIQPAKLEDSAVYLCARSLFQFTSGRDEQYFGPGTRLTVT.

Many counts were recorded for this clonotype. CDR3 in DNA: TGTGCCAGCAGCTCCCCACAACTAGCGGTTAAGCAGTACTTC. Translating it yields CASSSPQLAVKQYF. V gene TRBV5-6 combines with J gene TRBJ2-7; 8 bases agree with TRBD2. The germline V gene has CDR1 SGHDT and CDR2 YYEEEE. This CDR3 region has 14 residues. V gave up 3 bases and J gave up 8 bases; unmatched junction bases: 10. Full variable domain (remainder filled in from reference TRBV5-6 and TRBJ2-7): DAGVTQSPTHLIKTRGQQVTLRCSPKSGHDTVSWYQQALGQGPQFIFQYYEEEERQRGNFPDRFSGHQFPNYSSELNVNALLLGDSALYLCASSSPQLAVKQYFGPGTRLTVT.

This chain connects TRBV7-8 to TRBJ2-7; TRBD1 is a possible D gene (5 bases). The ends were cut back, 0 bases at V and 9 bases at J, with 9 bases in the middle. Germline CDR1 is SGHVS and CDR2 is FQNEAQ. The CDR3 sequence is 12 residues long. The CDR3 sequence: CASSLAGRVQYF. The CDR3, as DNA: TGTGCCAGCAGCTTAGCCGGCAGGGTGCAGTACTTC.

This clonotype appeared a few times. The chain has TRBV10-3 and TRBJ2-7, with D possibly matching TRBD2 (6 bases). Germline CDR1 ENHRY, CDR2 SYGVKD. The CDR3 length is 11 residues. Trimming pared 6 bases from V and 4 bases from J, leaving 7 bases between. The CDR3 here is CAIRGGYEQYF. The CDR3 nucleotides are TGTGCCATCAGGGGGGGATACGAGCAGTACTTC.

This clonotype was observed at least ten times. The rearrangement links TRBV2 to TRBJ2-1, with D possibly matching TRBD2 (6 bases). The germline CDR1 and CDR2 sequences are SNHLY and FYNNEI. The CDR3 is 14 residues long. Trimming removed 9 bases at V and 3 bases at J, with 15 bases between. The CDR3 nucleotides are TGTGCCAGGGGGGGTTATGACGTCTACAATGAGCAGTTCTTC. Translating it yields CARGGYDVYNEQFF.

This clonotype was counted ten times or more. The chain recombines TRBV3-1 with TRBJ2-7; D might be TRBD1 (6 bases). V dropped 8 bases and J dropped 0 bases, with 17 bases sitting between them. There are 15 residues in the CDR3. Germline V gene data show CDR1 as LGHDT and CDR2 as YNNKEL (reference sequence). The CDR3 sequence is CASSSGQFTSYEQYF. CDR3 DNA: TGTGCCAGCTCAAGCGGACAGTTTACCTCCTACGAGCAGTACTTC.

In this sample, this clonotype turned up a few times. This sequence may be a read error, since a much larger clone differs from it by one base. The V and J genes are TRBV12-3 or TRBV12-4 and TRBJ2-7; D call uncertain. This CDR3 contains 11 residues. The germline V and J ends were trimmed by 2 bases and 4 bases, with 3 bases remaining between them. The CDR3 sequence: CASSLQYEQYF. As DNA, the CDR3 is TGTGCCAGCAGTTTACAGTACGAGCAGTACTTC.

This clonotype was seen at least ten times. The V gene is TRBV20-1, the J gene TRBJ2-1; TRBD2 aligns across 9 bases. Germline V gene sequence: CDR1 DFQATT, CDR2 SNEGSKA (reference sequence). J was trimmed by 0 bases and V by 4 bases; bases with no gene match: 4. The CDR3 is made up of 15 amino acids. The CDR3 bases are TGCAGTGCTATAGGGCGGGAGGGCTCCTACAATGAGCAGTTCTTC. This sequence encodes CSAIGREGSYNEQFF.

This clonotype was observed a handful of times. V gene TRBV19 combines with J gene TRBJ2-1; tentatively, D is TRBD1 (6 bases). Germline assignment: CDR1 LNHDA and CDR2 SQIVND (reference sequence). Trimming shortened V by 2 bases and J by 4 bases, and 21 bases separated the two germline ends. The CDR3 spans 18 residues. The CDR3 DNA sequence: TGTGCCAGTAGTATAACGCCCCTGCGAGACAGGAATTACAATGAGCAGTTCTTC. As protein: CASSITPLRDRNYNEQFF.

This chain joins TRBV5-1 and TRBJ2-3; 8 bases match TRBD2. CDR1 is SGHRS, CDR2 YFSETQ, per germline. The CDR3 has 15 amino acids. The ends lost 3 bases at V and 2 bases at J; junction bases unmatched: 5. CDR3 in DNA: TGCGCCAGCAGCTCCGGGGGGGCTGACACAGATACGCAGTATTTT. Its protein is CASSSGGADTDTQYF.

In its sample, this clonotype was seen many times. The J gene is TRBJ1-1, the V gene TRBV18, with D possibly matching TRBD1 (6 bases). Trimming removed 6 bases at V and 5 bases at J, with 19 bases between. The CDR3 contains 15 residues. Germline CDR1 reads KGHSH; CDR2 reads LQKENI. In DNA form, the CDR3 reads TGTGCCAGCTCCGCCGGACAGCTCCGAGGGACTGAAGCTTTCTTT. This gives the protein CASSAGQLRGTEAFF.

The rearrangement links TRBV29-1 to TRBJ1-2; perhaps TRBD1 as D (6 bases). CDR1 SQVTM and CDR2 ANQGSEA come from the germline V gene. The CDR3 is made up of 12 amino acids. The V end was cut by 7 bases, the J end by 1 base, with 10 bases between. The DNA of the CDR3 is TGCAGCGCCGGACAGTTTAACTATGGCTACACCTTC. Translated: CSAGQFNYGYTF.

This clonotype has a handful of counts. The chain couples TRBV7-2 to TRBJ2-7, with D tentatively TRBD2 (6 bases). The germline CDR1 and CDR2 sequences are SGHTA and FQGNSA. Trimming took off 5 bases at V and 6 bases at J, with 11 bases between the two ends. This CDR3 is 12 amino acids long. The CDR3 nucleotides read TGTGCCAGCAGCCCCATGGGGGGCGAGCAGTACTTC. This codes for CASSPMGGEQYF.

The chain recombines TRBV24-1 with TRBJ1-1; D remains ambiguous. CDR1 is KGHDR and CDR2 is SFDVKD in the germline V gene. The CDR3 totals 13 residues. V dropped 8 bases and J dropped 0 bases, with 9 bases sitting between them. The DNA of the CDR3 is TGTGCCACCAAGCAAGGGATGAACACTGAAGCTTTCTTT. Protein sequence: CATKQGMNTEAFF.

This clonotype was found many times. The germline gene is not matched at one end of the junction; a read error may be the cause. V gene TRBV5-1 combines with J gene TRBJ1-5, with D maybe TRBD1 (6 bases). In germline, CDR1 is SGHRS, CDR2 YFSETQ. This CDR3 has 14 residues. DNA for the CDR3: TGTGCCAGCAGCTTAGGGGGTAGCAATCAGCCCCAGCATTTT. Residues: CASSLGGSNQPQHF.

This clonotype was seen ten or more times. The chain has TRBV20-1 and TRBJ2-1; the match to TRBD2 covers 7 bases. The J segment lost 7 bases and the V segment lost 6 bases, leaving 18 bases of the junction unmatched. Looked up from germline, CDR1 is DFQATT and CDR2 is SNEGSKA (reference sequence). The CDR3 is made up of 16 amino acids. The CDR3 reads CSAVTPGLRGMNEQFF. In DNA, the CDR3 is TGCAGTGCGGTAACTCCGGGACTGCGGGGGATGAATGAGCAGTTCTTC.

The DNA of the CDR3 is TGTGCCAGCAGTCCTGGGGTGGGCTCAGATACGCAGTATTTT. As protein: CASSPGVGSDTQYF. The chain has TRBV12-3 or TRBV12-4 and TRBJ2-3; D call uncertain. There are 14 residues in the CDR3. Trimming removed 5 bases at V and 4 bases at J, with 13 bases between.

The CDR3 reads CASSPPPERGGETQYF. DNA for the CDR3: TGTGCCAGCAGTCCACCCCCCGAGCGGGGGGGAGAGACCCAGTACTTC. This chain uses TRBV5-4 with TRBJ2-5; 10 nucleotides match TRBD2. The trim removed 5 bases at V and 4 bases at J, leaving 11 bases unmatched. The CDR3 is 16 residues long. Germline loops: CDR1 SGHNT, CDR2 YYREEE (reference sequence). Variable domain in full (rest from reference TRBV5-4 and TRBJ2-5): ETGVTQSPTHLIKTRGQQVTLRCSSQSGHNTVSWYQQALGQGPQFIFQYYREEENGRGNFPPRFSGLQFPNYSSELNVNALELDDSALYLCASSPPPERGGETQYFGPGTRLLVL.

V usage is TRBV13 and J usage is TRBJ1-2, with D perhaps matching TRBD1 (5 bases). CDR1 is PRHDT, CDR2 FYEKMQ, per germline (reference sequence). This CDR3 is built from 13 residues. Trimming pared 3 bases from V and 7 bases from J, leaving 12 bases between. The CDR3 reads CASSFGGGGGYTF. The CDR3 DNA follows: TGTGCCAGCAGCTTCGGGGGTGGCGGTGGCTACACCTTC.

Only a few counts were recorded for this clonotype. The chain uses TRBV5-1 and TRBJ1-1; possible D gene TRBD1, 5 bases. Germline V gives CDR1 SGHRS, CDR2 YFSETQ. The CDR3 spans 16 residues. Trimming cost V 0 bases and J 1 base, with 13 bases left between them. CDR3 amino acids: CASSLEWGYRNTEAFF. Here the CDR3 DNA reads TGCGCCAGCAGCTTGGAGTGGGGCTACAGGAACACTGAAGCTTTCTTT. Full variable domain (remainder filled in from reference TRBV5-1 and TRBJ1-1): KAGVTQTPRYLIKTRGQQVTLSCSPISGHRSVSWYQQTPGQGLQFLFEYFSETQRNKGNFPGRFSGRQFSNSRSEMNVSTLELGDSALYLCASSLEWGYRNTEAFFGQGTRLTVV.

V usage is TRBV29-1 and J usage is TRBJ2-2, with D unresolved. The CDR3 totals 14 residues. Germline CDR1 is SQVTM and CDR2 is ANQGSEA. V was shortened by 6 bases and J by 2 bases, with 13 bases between the two germline ends. CDR3 in amino acids: CSVVPDANTGELFF. The CDR3 DNA reads as TGCAGCGTCGTCCCGGACGCAAACACCGGGGAGCTGTTTTTT.

The rearrangement joins TRBV3-1 to TRBJ2-7, with D unresolved. Trimming removed 1 base from V and 5 bases from J, with 9 bases in between. From germline, CDR1 is LGHDT and CDR2 YNNKEL (reference sequence). CDR3 size: 13 residues. DNA for the CDR3: TGTGCCAGCAGCCAAGGTAACGTCGACGAGCAGTACTTC. Its translation is CASSQGNVDEQYF.

Many counts were recorded for this clonotype. The gene calls are TRBV6-6 and TRBJ2-2; 7 nucleotides line up with TRBD1. From germline, CDR1 is MNHNY and CDR2 SVGAGI (reference sequence). CDR3 length: 14 amino acids. V trimming: 6 bases; J trimming: 0 bases; junction bases outside the gene matches: 1. CDR3 sequence (DNA): TGTGCCAGCAGGACAGGGACGAACACCGGGGAGCTGTTTTTT. Its translation is CASRTGTNTGELFF.

The chain recombines TRBV29-1 with TRBJ1-3; D unresolved. Trimming stripped 4 bases from V and 0 bases from J, with 25 bases between. CDR1 SQVTM and CDR2 ANQGSEA come from the germline V gene. The CDR3 has 19 amino acids. The CDR3 coding sequence is TGCAGCGTTGTAGTGTCGGCGGGGTCGAGATTCGGCTCTGGAAACACCATATATTTT. Its protein is CSVVVSAGSRFGSGNTIYF.

This clonotype came up many times. The chain has TRBV6-5 and TRBJ2-7; 10 nucleotides align to TRBD2. V gave up 4 bases and J gave up 2 bases; unmatched junction bases: 11. CDR3 size: 17 residues. Germline assignment: CDR1 MNHEY and CDR2 SVGAGI. CDR3 sequence: CASSSGGAGGPPYEQYF. CDR3 coding DNA: TGTGCCAGCAGTTCCGGGGGAGCGGGAGGGCCCCCCTACGAGCAGTACTTC.

The J gene is TRBJ2-7, the V gene TRBV18; the D is unclear. The V gene's germline CDR1 is KGHSH and CDR2 LQKENI. This CDR3 spans 15 amino acids. The V and J ends lost 3 bases and 2 bases respectively, with 14 bases between them. The CDR3 DNA reads TGTGCCAGCTCACCCCGAATCAGTGGGGCCTACGAGCAGTACTTC. Protein: CASSPRISGAYEQYF.

This chain uses TRBV2 with TRBJ1-2; no reliable D call. V lost 6 bases, J lost 8 bases, and 10 bases lay in between. Germline V lookup: CDR1 SNHLY, CDR2 FYNNEI. The CDR3 contains 11 residues. CDR3 bases: TGTGCCAGCAGGCGGACCGTCGGCTACACCTTC. Translated: CASRRTVGYTF.